The rows below give T cell receptor beta chains drawn from one sample of a study of vaccination and CD4 T cells after COVID-19. The antigens these receptors bind are not known. TCRdb re-called the PCR reads with MiXCR, one entry per CDR3 protein. The repertoire includes about 9,500 distinct CDR3 sequences, 30% to 45% of them detected once, and 25% to 30% sits in the top ten. The sequencing input was CD4+ T cells from blood, cultured in vitro. The receptors shown here come from a human donor in good health. Both conserved end residues are part of each CDR3. The D gene is left open where the match is weak. Clone sizes are given selectively: once, few, many, or a class where the clone is expanded.

d_gene | abundance | j_gene | v_gene | CDR3nt | CDR3aa
TRBD2 | few | TRBJ2-7 | TRBV7-3 | TGTGCCAGCAGCTTAATGGGCGGGAGCTCCTACGAGCAGTACTTC | CASSLMGGSSYEQYF
NA | NA | TRBJ1-2 | TRBV6-2/TRBV6-3 | TGTGCCAGCAGTTACTCGGAAGCATATGGCTACACCTTC | CASSYSEAYGYTF
NA | NA | TRBJ2-3 | TRBV10-3 | TGTGCCATCACGGGCTCCAGCACAGATACGCAGTATTTT | CAITGSSTDTQYF
NA | once | TRBJ1-6 | TRBV6-1 | TGTGCCAGCAGTGACGGGACATACTATTCACCCCTCCACTTT | CASSDGTYYSPLHF
NA | NA | TRBJ1-6 | TRBV7-8 | TGTGCCAGCAGCTCGACGGGAAGGGCGAGCTCCTATAATTCACCCCTCCACTTT | CASSSTGRASSYNSPLHF
TRBD1 | few | TRBJ2-7 | TRBV7-8 | TGTGCCAGCAGCTTAAGGACAGGGGAGCGCGAGCAGTACTTC | CASSLRTGEREQYF
NA | NA | TRBJ2-7 | TRBV29-1 | TGCAGCGTTCTAACAGGGCCCTACGAGCAGTACTTC | CSVLTGPYEQYF
NA | few | TRBJ1-2 | TRBV6-1 | TGTGCCTCAGGGGAGCCTCTACCCTACGGCTACACCTTC | CASGEPLPYGYTF
TRBD2 | NA | TRBJ2-1 | TRBV18 | TGTGCCAGCTCACAAGGACTAGCGCCGAACAATGAGCAGTTCTTC | CASSQGLAPNNEQFF
TRBD2 | few | TRBJ2-3 | TRBV15 | TGTGCCACCAGCGGACTAGCCGGGAGCGCAGATACGCAGTATTTT | CATSGLAGSADTQYF
TRBD2 | NA | TRBJ2-1 | TRBV20-1 | TGCAGTGCTAGGGCGATAGCGGGAGGGCCCTACAATGAGCAGTTCTTC | CSARAIAGGPYNEQFF
NA | NA | TRBJ2-7 | TRBV28 | TGTGCCAGCAGTTTTAAGTACGAGCAGTACTTC | CASSFKYEQYF
TRBD1 | once | TRBJ2-7 | TRBV28 | TGTGCCAGCAGTCCACCAAGTCAGGGGGCTTACGAGCAGTACTTC | CASSPPSQGAYEQYF
NA | few | TRBJ2-5 | TRBV7-2 | TGTGCCAGCAGCTCCGAAAGGGAGACCCAGTACTTC | CASSSERETQYF
NA | few | TRBJ2-7 | TRBV20-1 | TGCAGTGCTAGAGATCTAGGACATTTCTCCTACGAGCAGTACTTC | CSARDLGHFSYEQYF
TRBD1 | NA | TRBJ1-2 | TRBV7-2 | TGTGCCAGCAGCCCCCGGACAGGGAGTAATGGCTACACCTTC | CASSPRTGSNGYTF
TRBD1 | few | TRBJ1-1 | TRBV7-2 | TGTGCCAGCAGCAGAGGGGACAGGAGGAACACTGAAGCTTTCTTT | CASSRGDRRNTEAFF
NA | NA | TRBJ2-6 | TRBV19 | TGTGCCAGTAGTACCACAGGTAGGGGGTCCTCTGGGGCCAACGTCCTGACTTTC | CASSTTGRGSSGANVLTF
NA | few | TRBJ2-7 | TRBV20-1 | TGCAGTGCTCATTACCGCTTGGGTAGCGGTGGCGAGCAGTACTTC | CSAHYRLGSGGEQYF
TRBD2 | few | TRBJ2-1 | TRBV2 | TGTGCCAGCAGGAGACTAGCGGGAGGGCCCGGCGGTGAGCAGTTCTTC | CASRRLAGGPGGEQFF
NA | medium-sized | TRBJ1-2 | TRBV20-1 | TGCAGTGCTAGCCCCGACACGGGCTATGGCTACACCTTC | CSASPDTGYGYTF
NA | few | TRBJ1-5 | TRBV15 | TGTGCCACCAGCAGGGGAGGGAGCAATCAGCCCCAGCATTTT | CATSRGGSNQPQHF
TRBD2 | NA | TRBJ2-5 | TRBV7-3 | TGTGCCAGCAGTCCCCCACCTAGCGGGAGGACCAAAGAGACCCAGTACTTC | CASSPPPSGRTKETQYF
NA | medium-sized | TRBJ1-2 | TRBV7-8 | TGTGCCAGCAGCCACAGACTTAACTATGGCTACACCTTC | CASSHRLNYGYTF
TRBD1 | NA | TRBJ1-2 | TRBV7-2 | TGTGCCAGCAGCTTAGCCTTAGACAGGGCAGCTAACTATGGCTACACCTTC | CASSLALDRAANYGYTF
TRBD2 | NA | TRBJ2-1 | TRBV12-3/TRBV12-4 | TGTGCCAGCAGGCCCGGGACTAGCGGGGGGGATGAGCAGTTCTTC | CASRPGTSGGDEQFF
TRBD2 | NA | TRBJ2-7 | TRBV10-3 | TGTGCCGTCTTGGGGCTAGCGGGGAACCATTCCTGCGAGCAGTACTTC | CAVLGLAGNHSCEQYF
NA | NA | TRBJ1-1 | TRBV7-9 | TGTGCCAGCAGCTTACGAGGGCCTGAAGCTTTCTTT | CASSLRGPEAFF
NA | NA | TRBJ2-1 | TRBV21-1 | TGTGCCAGGAAAACTAGCGGGCTATCCTACAATGAGCAGTTCTTC | CARKTSGLSYNEQFF
NA | NA | TRBJ2-7 | TRBV6-1 | TGTGCCAGCAGTAAACCACCCTTCTACGAGCAGTACTTC | CASSKPPFYEQYF
NA | few | TRBJ1-3 | TRBV20-1 | TGCAGTGCTAGTGACGGGGACTCTGGAAACACCATATATTTT | CSASDGDSGNTIYF
TRBD1 | few | TRBJ2-2 | TRBV7-6 | TGTGCCAGCAGCTCCCGACAGGGGCTGAGCGCCGGGGAGCTGTTTTTT | CASSSRQGLSAGELFF
NA | few | TRBJ1-1 | TRBV28 | TGTGCCAGCACCAAGGTTGGTGAAGCTTTCTTT | CASTKVGEAFF
NA | NA | TRBJ1-2 | TRBV7-6 | TGTGCCAGCAGCTTAACTGCACTTGATACTAACTATGGCTACACCTTC | CASSLTALDTNYGYTF
NA | NA | TRBJ1-3 | TRBV7-2 | TGTGCCAGCAGCTTAGCTGGAAGCACCATATATTTT | CASSLAGSTIYF
NA | once | TRBJ2-7 | TRBV21-1 | TGTGCCAGCATCACCCCCGGAGGACAGGGGGCGCGTCCATACGAGCAGTACTTC | CASITPGGQGARPYEQYF
TRBD1 | NA | TRBJ1-6 | TRBV19 | TGTGCCAGTAGTGTGACAGGGGGTCGTAATTCACCCCTCCACTTT | CASSVTGGRNSPLHF
NA | NA | TRBJ2-7 | TRBV28 | TGTGCCAGCAGTTTAGCCCTAACAGGGCTCACCTACGAGCAGTACTTC | CASSLALTGLTYEQYF
TRBD2 | few | TRBJ2-3 | TRBV20-1 | TGCAGTGCGCCGCCAGCGGGAGGGAAGGCCACAGATACGCAGTATTTT | CSAPPAGGKATDTQYF
NA | NA | TRBJ2-5 | TRBV9 | TGTGCCAGCAGCGTAGGACGACAGTTTCAAGAGACCCAGTACTTC | CASSVGRQFQETQYF
TRBD2 | NA | TRBJ2-5 | TRBV7-6 | TGTGCCAGCAGCTCCACGGCGGGAGGGGGAGGGGAGACCCAGTACTTC | CASSSTAGGGGETQYF
TRBD1 | NA | TRBJ2-7 | TRBV4-3 | TGCGCCAGCAGGCAGGACAGGGGATGTTGCGAGCAGTACTTC | CASRQDRGCCEQYF
NA | NA | TRBJ1-1 | TRBV18 | TGTGCCAGCTCACCACTTCCTCTCGTGAACACTGAAGCTTTCTTT | CASSPLPLVNTEAFF
NA | NA | TRBJ1-3 | TRBV7-2 | TGTGCCAGCAGCTTGTCCAGGATCTCTGGAAACACCATATATTTT | CASSLSRISGNTIYF
TRBD2 | NA | TRBJ2-3 | TRBV20-1 | TGCAGTGCGCAACTAGCGGCGGAGACGCAGTATTTT | CSAQLAAETQYF
NA | NA | TRBJ2-1 | TRBV29-1 | TGCAGCGTTGACAGCGTAGAGCAGTTCTTC | CSVDSVEQFF
NA | NA | TRBJ1-5 | TRBV6-1 | TGTGCCAGCAGTCGGACAGTGCAAAGCAATCAGCCCCAGCATTTT | CASSRTVQSNQPQHF
TRBD2 | NA | TRBJ2-7 | TRBV10-3 | TGTGCCATCAGCGGGACTAGCGACCACGAGCAGTACTTC | CAISGTSDHEQYF
NA | NA | TRBJ2-6 | TRBV20-1 | TGCAGCGCACACAGGGGAGGCTCTGGGGCCAACGTCCTGACTTTC | CSAHRGGSGANVLTF
TRBD2 | few | TRBJ2-3 | TRBV27 | TGTGCCAGCGCCCGGGGGGGGACAACCGATACGCAGTATTTT | CASARGGTTDTQYF
NA | few | TRBJ2-3 | TRBV20-1 | TGCAGTGCTGAGAGCTTCGGCGCCTACTCCACAGATACGCAGTATTTT | CSAESFGAYSTDTQYF